The source of this T cell receptor beta chain is a study of identical twins' blood T cells. For the study at large: About twelve libraries, six alpha and six beta, gave 50 million to 55 million reads. Study-wide findings and caveats: Environmental influences on twin similarity could not be excluded.

Concerning this clonotype itself: Its antigen is not identified.

The three twin pairs were reared together, likely meeting the same infections. In the authors' workflow: Per-library CDR3 reads ranged roughly 2.2 to 3.6 million; clonotypes, ~85,000 to ~550,000. TCRdb recomputed calls from the 5' RACE reads with MiXCR, one row per CDR3 protein. TCRdb assigned the V and J calls; the authors' analysis was not used. Among a few hundred thousand distinct CDR3 sequences listed, around 30% were seen once. This CDR3 region has 15 residues. Trimming removed 4 bases from V and 3 bases from J; junction bases left unmatched: 9. In germline, CDR1 is SGHRS, CDR2 YFSETQ. The sequenced sample consisted of PBMCs. This sequence was found in a woman aged 18-49 years in good health. V is TRBV5-1 and J is TRBJ1-2, with 7 nucleotides matching TRBD1. CDR3 sequence reads: CASSQGVDRDYGYTF. The CDR3 coding sequence is TGCGCCAGCAGCCAAGGAGTCGACAGGGACTATGGCTACACCTTC. Full variable domain (outside the CDR3, taken from reference TRBV5-1 and TRBJ1-2): KAGVTQTPRYLIKTRGQQVTLSCSPISGHRSVSWYQQTPGQGLQFLFEYFSETQRNKGNFPGRFSGRQFSNSRSEMNVSTLELGDSALYLCASSQGVDRDYGYTFGSGTRLTVV.